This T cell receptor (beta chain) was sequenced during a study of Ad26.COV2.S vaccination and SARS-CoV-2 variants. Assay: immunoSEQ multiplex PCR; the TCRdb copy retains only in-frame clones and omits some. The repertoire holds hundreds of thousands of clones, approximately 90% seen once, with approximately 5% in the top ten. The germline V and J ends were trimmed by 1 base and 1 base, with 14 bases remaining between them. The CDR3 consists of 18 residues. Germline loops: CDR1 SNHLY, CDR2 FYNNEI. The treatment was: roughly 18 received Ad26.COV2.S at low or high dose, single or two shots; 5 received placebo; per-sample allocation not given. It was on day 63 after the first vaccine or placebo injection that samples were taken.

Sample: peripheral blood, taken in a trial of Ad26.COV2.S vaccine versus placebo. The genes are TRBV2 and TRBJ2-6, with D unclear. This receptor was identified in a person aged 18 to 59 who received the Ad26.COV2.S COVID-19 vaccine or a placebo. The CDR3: CASSEVGTVRSGANVLTF. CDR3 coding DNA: TGTGCCAGCAGTGAAGTAGGAACAGTACGATCTGGGGCCAACGTCCTGACTTTC.